The 22 T cell receptor beta chains below come from one sample, sequenced in a study of human T cells and chemical hapten exposure (dated by TCRdb to the early 2020s). Read against the paper, the sample's time point label means: patch test 3, about 24 weeks after DPC sensitization. The intended sense of this specimen's treatment or condition label: therapeutic diphenylcyclopropenone sensitization with weekly scalp DPC. Total RNA was extracted from unfractionated whole blood collected in Tempus Blood RNA tubes. Library preparation employed RACE. The listed sequencing device is NextSeq 500. The raw public reads went through TCRdb reprocessing: fastp at Q25, MiXCR clone calling, in-frame beta chains kept. For every CDR3 protein sequence, its rows merge into one entry that carries the most common genes and DNA. The sample data list almost 40,000 distinct CDR3 sequences, and over 7.5% of these were observed just once. Roughly 25% of the sample is held by the ten biggest clonotypes.

The material was whole blood, obtained in connection with sensitization to the hapten diphenylcyclopropenone (DPC). The receptors come from a man in his fifties or sixties with alopecia areata. Some clones in this sample may be carry-over from other donors' samples.

The table lists this clonotype with a few counts. The rearrangement uses TRBV11-2 and TRBJ2-3, with 10 bases aligning to TRBD2. V shed 1 base, J shed 2 bases, and the junction held 3 bases outside the gene matches. Per the germline V gene, CDR1 is SGHAT and CDR2 is FQNNGV. There are 16 residues in the CDR3. CDR3 sequence reads: CASSLGSGRSTDTQYF. Here the CDR3 DNA reads TGTGCCAGCAGCTTAGGTAGCGGGAGGTCCACAGATACGCAGTATTTT.

To note about this clonotype: Just one base apart from a much larger clone, this may be a read error. V is TRBV12-3 or TRBV12-4 and J is TRBJ1-1; unclear D gene. V was trimmed by 6 bases and J by 4 bases, leaving 12 bases between them. The CDR3 loop spans 13 amino acids. The CDR3 DNA sequence: TGTGCCAGCAGCGGCCAGTTGAGCACTGAAGCTTTCTTT. This sequence encodes CASSGQLSTEAFF.

The chain carries TRBV29-1 and TRBJ2-3, with D unresolved. The CDR3 loop spans 18 amino acids. V shed 3 bases and J shed 0 bases, with 22 bases lying between them. Germline CDR1 is SQVTM and CDR2 is ANQGSEA. The CDR3 loop is CSVEVQPANPSSTDTQYF. The CDR3 bases are TGCAGCGTTGAGGTGCAGCCAGCTAACCCCTCTAGCACAGATACGCAGTATTTT.

This clonotype was seen at least ten times. The chain couples TRBV28 to TRBJ2-7; 9 positions match TRBD1. Germline CDR1 reads MDHEN; CDR2 reads SYDVKM. Trimming removed 8 bases from V and 9 bases from J; junction bases left unmatched: 14. The CDR3 is 14 amino acids. CDR3 loop: CASGPGQGLGGQYF. DNA for the CDR3: TGTGCCAGCGGGCCGGGACAGGGCCTGGGTGGGCAGTACTTC.

This clonotype was recorded at least ten times. This chain uses TRBV9 with TRBJ2-7; 9 bases match TRBD2. Germline loops: CDR1 SGDLS, CDR2 YYNGEE. The CDR3 covers 13 residues. Trimming cost V 4 bases and J 5 bases; bases outside gene matches: 4. CDR3 in amino acids: CASSYASGNEQYF. CDR3 nucleotide sequence: TGTGCCAGCAGCTACGCTAGCGGGAACGAGCAGTACTTC. Full variable domain (missing parts from reference TRBV9 and TRBJ2-7): DSGVTQTPKHLITATGQRVTLRCSPRSGDLSVYWYQQSLDQGLQFLIQYYNGEERAKGNILERFSAQQFPDLHSELNLSSLELGDSALYFCASSYASGNEQYFGPGTRLTVT.

V usage is TRBV10-3 and J usage is TRBJ1-2; D unresolved. This CDR3 has 16 residues. Germline CDR1 reads ENHRY; CDR2 reads SYGVKD. V was cut by 6 bases and J by 0 bases, with 17 bases left in between. DNA for the CDR3: TGTGCCATCAGCCCACAACTAGAACCGACTAACTATGGCTACACCTTC. Its protein is CAISPQLEPTNYGYTF.

This clonotype has more than one count but fewer than ten. The genes are TRBV12-3 or TRBV12-4 and TRBJ2-7, with TRBD1 identical over 7 bases. Trimming at V came to 6 bases and at J to 3 bases, leaving 2 bases not matched to a gene. CDR3 size: 12 residues. In DNA, the CDR3 is TGTGCCAGCAGCAGGGGGAGCTACGAGCAGTACTTC. It encodes CASSRGSYEQYF.

CDR3 sequence (DNA): TGTGCCAGCAGCAACAGCGGGAGTCGCCATGAGCAGTTCTTC. It specifies CASSNSGSRHEQFF. This chain links TRBV3-1 with TRBJ2-1; 8 positions match TRBD2. Per the germline V gene, CDR1 is LGHDT and CDR2 is YNNKEL (reference sequence). J gave up 8 bases and V 5 bases, and 8 bases lay outside the gene matches. CDR3 size: 14 residues.

This clonotype turned up a few times. The chain is built from TRBV15 and TRBJ2-4; TRBD1 is a possible D gene (5 bases). The CDR3 runs to 16 residues. From germline, CDR1 is LNHNV and CDR2 YYDKDF (reference sequence). The V end lost 1 base, the J end lost 3 bases, and 13 bases lay between the germline ends. The CDR3 region is CATSRGGDKVKNIQYF. The CDR3 nucleotides are TGTGCCACCAGCAGAGGGGGCGATAAGGTCAAAAACATTCAGTACTTC.

This clonotype occurred many times. V and J are TRBV30 and TRBJ1-1; D is unclear. This CDR3 contains 13 residues. Germline loops: CDR1 GTSNPN, CDR2 SVGIG (reference sequence). V lost 0 bases and J 6 bases, leaving 11 bases between the germline ends. The CDR3 region has the DNA TGTGCCTGGAGTGTAGGGTTGGTGGCTGAAGCTTTCTTT. It translates to CAWSVGLVAEAFF.

This clonotype was found a few times. The chain carries TRBV7-2 and TRBJ2-1, with D perhaps matching TRBD1 or TRBD2 (5 bases each). CDR3 length: 16 amino acids. Germline V CDR1 and CDR2: SGHTA, FQGNSA. V lost 1 base and J lost 7, with 17 bases in between. CDR3 sequence reads: CASSLVIGARANEQFF. The CDR3 DNA follows: TGTGCCAGCAGCTTAGTCATCGGGGCCCGGGCTAATGAGCAGTTCTTC. The whole variable domain, filled in from reference TRBV7-2 and TRBJ2-1, reads GAGVSQSPSNKVTEKGKDVELRCDPISGHTALYWYRQSLGQGLEFLIYFQGNSAPDKSGLPSDRFSAERTGGSVSTLTIQRTQQEDSAVYLCASSLVIGARANEQFFGPGTRLTVL.

This clonotype was found a few times. The chain joins TRBV18 to TRBJ2-7; 8 nucleotides match TRBD1. Losses at the gene ends were 6 bases for V and 2 bases for J; bases not matched to a gene: 9. The CDR3 is made up of 15 amino acids. Germline values: CDR1 KGHSH, CDR2 LQKENI. This CDR3 is CASSISPGQAYEQYF. CDR3 DNA: TGTGCCAGCTCGATTAGTCCGGGACAGGCCTACGAGCAGTACTTC.

The chain links TRBV28 to TRBJ2-7; 7 bases fit TRBD2. After removal of 5 bases from V and 0 bases from J, the junction contained 10 bases not matched to a gene. The CDR3 is 16 amino acids. Germline assignment: CDR1 MDHEN and CDR2 SYDVKM. CDR3 residues: CASSPPGGLNSYEQYF. The CDR3, as DNA: TGTGCCAGCAGTCCCCCGGGAGGACTAAACTCCTACGAGCAGTACTTC.

There are many counts of this clonotype. This rearrangement joins TRBV9 to TRBJ2-7; 8 bases align to TRBD2. The CDR3 has 14 residues. V trimming: 0 bases; J trimming: 4 bases; junction bases outside the gene matches: 3. Germline lookup yields CDR1 SGDLS and CDR2 YYNGEE. The CDR3 bases are TGTGCCAGCAGCGTAGAGGTAGCGGGGTACGAGCAGTACTTC. Protein: CASSVEVAGYEQYF.

With respect to this clonotype: The conserved phenylalanine or tryptophan normally closing the CDR3 is absent here, so this likely arose from a read error. Here the CDR3 reads CATRKVVGYHEQYY. The CDR3 DNA reads TGTGCCACCAGGAAGGTTGTCGGATACCACGAGCAGTACTAC. The J gene is TRBJ2-7, the V gene TRBV11-2; the D is unclear. Trimming pared 10 bases from V and 5 bases from J, leaving 21 bases between. In germline, CDR1 is SGHAT, CDR2 FQNNGV. This CDR3 comprises 14 residues.

By sample share, this clonotype is medium-sized. V usage is TRBV7-9 and J usage is TRBJ2-7, with unresolved D. The CDR3 has 12 amino acids. Germline lookup yields CDR1 SEHNR and CDR2 FQNEAQ (reference sequence). Trimming stripped 2 bases from V and 6 bases from J, with 8 bases between. The CDR3 here is CASSLSISEQYF. The DNA for the CDR3 is TGTGCCAGCAGCTTAAGCATTTCCGAGCAGTACTTC.

This clonotype was observed a few times. This sequence joins TRBV29-1 and TRBJ2-4; D not resolved. V gave up 5 bases and J gave up 7 bases, with 9 bases separating them. The CDR3 loop spans 11 amino acids. Per the germline V gene, CDR1 is SQVTM and CDR2 is ANQGSEA. This CDR3 reads CSVSGDNIQYF. CDR3 DNA: TGCAGCGTTTCGGGTGATAACATTCAGTACTTC.

The CDR3 protein is CASSTPGRWTWAQYF. The CDR3 DNA is TGTGCCAGCAGTACACCGGGACGGTGGACTTGGGCGCAGTATTTT. This chain joins TRBV27 and TRBJ2-3, with D perhaps TRBD1 or TRBD2 (5 bases each). CDR1 and CDR2 (germline): MNHEY, SMNVEV (reference sequence). The CDR3 is 15 residues long. V shed 5 bases and J shed 10 bases, with 22 bases lying between them.

This clonotype was observed at least ten times. The V and J genes are TRBV29-1 and TRBJ1-1, with TRBD1 as a possible D gene (5 bases). The V end lost 6 bases, the J end lost 4 bases, and 18 bases lay between the germline ends. There are 14 residues in the CDR3. CDR1 and CDR2 (germline): SQVTM, ANQGSEA. The CDR3 region is CSVKPLGDGTEAFF. Written as DNA, the CDR3 is TGCAGCGTAAAACCGCTGGGGGACGGCACTGAAGCTTTCTTT.

Only a few counts were recorded for this clonotype. The gene calls are TRBV28 and TRBJ1-2, with TRBD1 identical over 7 bases. J gave up 4 bases and V 0 bases, and 2 bases lay outside the gene matches. The CDR3 extends over 14 amino acids. Germline CDR1 and CDR2: MDHEN and SYDVKM. The CDR3 bases are TGTGCCAGCAGTTTATGGGGACAGTTCTATGGCTACACCTTC. Translated: CASSLWGQFYGYTF.

The chain uses TRBV28 and TRBJ2-2; perhaps TRBD2 as D (5 bases). The CDR3 extends over 15 amino acids. The germline V and J ends were trimmed by 4 bases and 1 base, with 10 bases remaining between them. Germline V gene lookup returns CDR1 MDHEN and CDR2 SYDVKM. The CDR3 DNA follows: TGTGCCAGCAGTTGGGAGCTGAAGAACACCGGGGAGCTGTTTTTT. It specifies CASSWELKNTGELFF.

V usage is TRBV7-2 and J usage is TRBJ2-3; D perhaps matches TRBD2 (6 bases). V lost 5 bases and J lost 0, with 15 bases in between. Germline V CDR1 and CDR2: SGHTA, FQGNSA. The CDR3 totals 16 residues. CDR3 amino acids: CASSPWLAGSTDTQYF. CDR3 nucleotides: TGTGCCAGCAGCCCATGGCTCGCGGGGAGCACAGATACGCAGTATTTT.